This T cell receptor (beta chain) stems from a study of T cell repertoires in cytomegalovirus infection. Study-level findings and limits: Identification of carriers of CMV plus the relevant HLA was achieved through cumulative public TCR beta family frequency.

This clonotype was seen at least ten times. What it recognizes is unknown. The CDR3 length is 14 residues. Trimming stripped 0 bases from V and 6 bases from J, with 11 bases between. Looked up from germline, CDR1 is LGHNA and CDR2 is YNFKEQ. TCRdb independently ran MiXCR on the reads; one entry per CDR3 protein. The sample has about 460,000 distinct CDR3 sequences, around 11% seen once. The V and J genes are TRBV4-2 and TRBJ1-1; D is undetermined. The sequenced material came from PBMCs. This clonotype was obtained from a human donor in good health (CMV status not recorded). Some clones in this sample may be carry-over from other donors' samples. Written as DNA, the CDR3 is TGTGCCAGCAGCCAAGATCCGGAGCAACCTGAAGCTTTCTTT. Its protein product is CASSQDPEQPEAFF.